This entry lists 28 T cell receptor beta chains sequenced from one sample in a study of blood T cells in healthy people across ages. Combining a sample-barcoded 5' primer with a J-beta primer mix, a second PCR ran for roughly 7 to 11 cycles. In TCRdb, the 5' RACE reads were re-called with MiXCR into one record per CDR3 protein. The sample includes roughly 700,000 distinct CDR3 sequences, 20% to 30% of them seen just once. The data were also submitted as part of a second study, on T cells of mothers and their children.

The sequenced material came from blood. The receptors originated from a boy aged 5-17 years in good health.

The chain joins TRBV9 to TRBJ2-1, with 11 bases identical to TRBD1. The J segment lost 7 bases and the V segment lost 3 bases, leaving 6 bases of the junction unmatched. Germline V CDR1 and CDR2: SGDLS, YYNGEE. CDR3 length equals 15 residues. In DNA form, the CDR3 reads TGTGCCAGCAGCGGTGGGACAGGGGGGAATAATGAGCAGTTCTTC. Its protein is CASSGGTGGNNEQFF.

The DNA for the CDR3 is TGTGCCAGCAGCCCTATTGGGGGACTCGAGCAGTACTTC. It encodes CASSPIGGLEQYF. This chain joins TRBV14 and TRBJ2-7; weak D call: TRBD2 (6 bases). V lost 4 bases and J lost 6, with 13 bases in between. The CDR3 has 13 residues. Looked up from germline, CDR1 is SGHDN and CDR2 is FVKESK.

V gene TRBV2 combines with J gene TRBJ1-6; 8 bases align to TRBD1. Germline-derived CDR1 and CDR2 are SNHLY and FYNNEI. This CDR3 is built from 14 residues. V was pared by 6 bases and J by 7 bases, with 5 bases of the junction left unmatched. In nucleotides, the CDR3 is TGTGCCAGCAGGGCCGGGACAGGAAATTCACCCCTCCACTTT. Its protein is CASRAGTGNSPLHF. The entire variable domain, with the rest obtained from reference TRBV2 and TRBJ1-6, is as follows: EPEVTQTPSHQVTQMGQEVILRCVPISNHLYFYWYRQILGQKVEFLVSFYNNEISEKSEIFDDQFSVERPDGSNFTLKIRSTKLEDSAMYFCASRAGTGNSPLHFGNGTRLTVT.

This clonotype appeared a single time. The chain has TRBV10-3 and TRBJ2-7, with D possibly being TRBD1 (5 bases). The germline gives CDR1 ENHRY, CDR2 SYGVKD. V lost 6 bases and J 2 bases, leaving 14 bases between the germline ends. The CDR3 is 14 residues long. For the CDR3, the DNA is TGTGCCATCAGAGTGGGTGACAGCACCTACGAGCAGTACTTC. Translating gives CAIRVGDSTYEQYF.

This clonotype has only a few counts. The chain uses TRBV5-1 and TRBJ2-1; 14 nucleotides agree with TRBD2. TRBJ2-7 explains the end of the DNA better; the J call may be wrong. The CDR3 totals 15 residues. Per germline, CDR1 SGHRS and CDR2 YFSETQ. CDR3 sequence reads: CASSLAGLAGDEQYF. CDR3 DNA sequence: TGCGCCAGCAGCTTGGCGGGACTAGCGGGAGACGAGCAGTACTTC.

The CDR3 bases are TGTGCCAGCAACGAAGAGGGTGGGACAGGGGTGGAGGAGACCCAGTACTTC. Residues: CASNEEGGTGVEETQYF. This chain connects TRBV6-1 to TRBJ2-5; 10 nucleotides align to TRBD1. This CDR3 has 17 amino acids. Germline V gene sequence: CDR1 MNHNS, CDR2 SASEGT. The J segment lost 5 bases and the V segment lost 7 bases, leaving 16 bases of the junction unmatched.

This clonotype has a handful of counts. CDR3 DNA: TGTGCCAGCAGCCCGGTTAGGCGGGGGAGGCACGAGCAGTACTTC. It translates to CASSPVRRGRHEQYF. J is TRBJ2-7 and V is TRBV28, with 7 bases identical to TRBD2. From germline, CDR1 is MDHEN and CDR2 SYDVKM. This CDR3 comprises 15 residues. V lost 6 bases and J lost 5; bases outside the gene matches: 13. Full variable domain (rest looked up from reference TRBV28 and TRBJ2-7): DVKVTQSSRYLVKRTGEKVFLECVQDMDHENMFWYRQDPGLGLRLIYFSYDVKMKEKGDIPEGYSVSREKKERFSLILESASTNQTSMYLCASSPVRRGRHEQYFGPGTRLTVT.

This clonotype has more than one count but fewer than ten. V and J are TRBV29-1 and TRBJ1-3; possibly TRBD1 for D (5 bases). Trimming removed 4 bases at V and 4 bases at J, with 14 bases between. Germline loops: CDR1 SQVTM, CDR2 ANQGSEA. There are 14 residues in the CDR3. Here the CDR3 reads CSVVSRGDGNTIYF. CDR3 nucleotides: TGCAGCGTTGTCTCCCGAGGGGACGGAAACACCATATATTTT.

This clonotype appeared a few times. The chain carries TRBV4-2 and TRBJ2-3; D unresolved. CDR1 and CDR2 (germline): LGHNA, YNFKEQ. The CDR3 is 13 amino acids. V was shortened by 0 bases and J by 4 bases, with 5 bases between the two germline ends. In DNA, the CDR3 is TGTGCCAGCAGCCAAGATGTTTCAGATACGCAGTATTTT. Protein product: CASSQDVSDTQYF.

This clonotype was seen a few times. V and J are TRBV5-6 and TRBJ2-1; perhaps TRBD2 as D (6 bases). Trimming pared 3 bases from V and 4 bases from J, leaving 14 bases between. CDR3 length: 15 amino acids. Per the germline V gene, CDR1 is SGHDT and CDR2 is YYEEEE. DNA for the CDR3: TGTGCCAGCAGCTGGCGGGGACCCAAGTACAATGAGCAGTTCTTC. Protein: CASSWRGPKYNEQFF. The variable domain in full, completed from reference TRBV5-6 and TRBJ2-1, reads DAGVTQSPTHLIKTRGQQVTLRCSPKSGHDTVSWYQQALGQGPQFIFQYYEEEERQRGNFPDRFSGHQFPNYSSELNVNALLLGDSALYLCASSWRGPKYNEQFFGPGTRLTVL.

The rearrangement joins TRBV28 to TRBJ2-7; D might be TRBD1 (6 bases). V lost 5 bases and J 6 bases, leaving 11 bases between the germline ends. Germline V gene data show CDR1 as MDHEN and CDR2 as SYDVKM. The CDR3 length is 12 residues. The CDR3, as DNA: TGTGCCAGCAGTGCGGACAGTTCCGAGCAGTACTTC. The encoded protein is CASSADSSEQYF.

The V and J genes are TRBV7-2 and TRBJ2-7, with D tentatively TRBD1 (6 bases). V shed 4 bases and J shed 5 bases, with 18 bases lying between them. CDR1 is SGHTA and CDR2 is FQGNSA in the germline V gene. The CDR3 is 15 residues long. The CDR3 region is CASSSDSGGWNEQYF. The CDR3 bases are TGTGCCAGCAGCTCGGACAGCGGAGGATGGAACGAGCAGTACTTC.

The CDR3 bases are TGTGCCAGCAATAATTTAGCGGGGGGAAACGAGCAGTACTTC. It specifies CASNNLAGGNEQYF. The chain combines TRBV2 with TRBJ2-5; TRBD2 matches at 10 bases. Gene TRBJ2-7 matches the end of the DNA better, so the J call may be wrong. Germline V gives CDR1 SNHLY, CDR2 FYNNEI. The CDR3 loop spans 14 amino acids.

The rearrangement links TRBV7-2 to TRBJ2-6; no definite D call. V lost 10 bases to trimming and J lost 0 bases, with 16 bases between them. The CDR3 length is 16 residues. Germline CDR1 reads SGHTA; CDR2 reads FQGNSA. CDR3 region: CATFGRASSGANVLTF. In nucleotides, the CDR3 is TGTGCCACCTTTGGCCGGGCCTCCTCTGGGGCCAACGTCCTGACTTTC.

With regard to this clonotype: Compared with germline, one end of the junction differs, possibly owing to a read error. The rearrangement joins TRBV6-5 to TRBJ2-1; 7 nucleotides match TRBD1. Germline-derived CDR1 and CDR2 are MNHEY and SVGAGI. The CDR3 loop spans 15 amino acids. Here the CDR3 DNA reads TGTGTCAGCAGTTACTCCGAAGACAGGGCCCATGAGCAGTTCTTC. As protein: CVSSYSEDRAHEQFF.

This clonotype appeared a few times. The chain employs TRBV28 and TRBJ1-2; possible D gene TRBD1, 6 bases. Germline values: CDR1 MDHEN, CDR2 SYDVKM. The length of the CDR3 is 15 residues. The germline V and J ends were trimmed by 6 bases and 3 bases, with 17 bases remaining between them. Here the CDR3 DNA reads TGTGCCAGCAGCCGAACCCTGAGACAGGACTATGGCTACACCTTC. It is translated as CASSRTLRQDYGYTF.

This chain uses TRBV6-5 with TRBJ1-1; D is perhaps TRBD1 (5 bases). The CDR3 has 10 residues. CDR1 is MNHEY, CDR2 SVGAGI, per germline. V shed 8 bases and J shed 10 bases, with 11 bases lying between them. CDR3 bases: TGTGCCAGCCCGCCAGGGCTAGCTTTCTTT. Protein: CASPPGLAFF.

This clonotype came up a few times. The V call is TRBV7-9, the J call TRBJ2-1, with 8 bases fitting TRBD1. With V trimmed by 6 bases and J by 5 bases, 9 bases remained unmatched. CDR3 length: 15 amino acids. CDR1 SEHNR and CDR2 FQNEAQ come from the germline V gene (reference sequence). DNA of the CDR3: TGTGCCAGCAGTAATGAAGAACAGGGGGACAATGAGCAGTTCTTC. Amino acids: CASSNEEQGDNEQFF.

The chain has TRBV5-1 and TRBJ2-7; D may be TRBD1 (5 bases). CDR1 SGHRS and CDR2 YFSETQ come from the germline V gene. Trimming stripped 6 bases from V and 4 bases from J, with 11 bases between. CDR3 size: 12 residues. The CDR3 sequence: CASKDNTYEQYF. The CDR3 DNA is TGCGCCAGCAAGGACAACACTTACGAGCAGTACTTC.

This chain connects TRBV20-1 to TRBJ1-2; D not resolved. The length of the CDR3 is 13 residues. The V and J ends lost 3 bases and 10 bases respectively, with 18 bases between them. Germline V gives CDR1 DFQATT, CDR2 SNEGSKA (reference sequence). For the CDR3, the DNA is TGCAGTGCTAGTTTACAAGGGCAGAACTTCTACACCTTC. Translation: CSASLQGQNFYTF.

This clonotype was counted between two and nine times. CDR3: CASRVLANEKLFF. The CDR3 nucleotides are TGTGCCAGCAGGGTACTAGCTAATGAAAAACTGTTTTTT. This chain links TRBV6-5 with TRBJ1-4; D unresolved. CDR1 is MNHEY, CDR2 SVGAGI, per germline. Between the trimmed V and J ends, which lost 6 bases and 3 bases, there was a span of 8 bases. This CDR3 has 13 residues.

CDR3 residues: CASSPDREWREYYNEQFF. CDR3 nucleotide sequence: TGTGCCAGCAGCCCAGACAGGGAATGGCGGGAGTACTACAATGAGCAGTTCTTC. The rearrangement links TRBV11-2 to TRBJ2-1, with D perhaps TRBD1 or TRBD2 (7 bases each). Trimming removed 5 bases from V and 3 bases from J, with 23 bases in between. There are 18 residues in the CDR3. Germline V gene data show CDR1 as SGHAT and CDR2 as FQNNGV.

The chain uses TRBV9 and TRBJ1-1, with D perhaps matching TRBD1 (5 bases). CDR1 and CDR2 from the germline V gene are SGDLS and YYNGEE. This CDR3 is 11 amino acids long. Trimming pared 3 bases from V and 11 bases from J, leaving 11 bases between. CDR3 protein: CASSGGVGAFF. DNA for the CDR3: TGTGCCAGCAGCGGGGGGGTAGGGGCTTTCTTT.

V gene TRBV11-2 combines with J gene TRBJ2-5; D not certain. Germline V gives CDR1 SGHAT, CDR2 FQNNGV. The CDR3 consists of 15 residues. V lost 4 bases and J 1 base, leaving 13 bases between the germline ends. CDR3 protein: CASSSTTTAQETQYF. The CDR3 nucleotides read TGTGCCAGCAGCTCCACCACGACGGCCCAAGAGACCCAGTACTTC. Complete variable domain (other parts from reference TRBV11-2 and TRBJ2-5): EAGVAQSPRYKIIEKRQSVAFWCNPISGHATLYWYQQILGQGPKLLIQFQNNGVVDDSQLPKDRFSAERLKGVDSTLKIQPAKLEDSAVYLCASSSTTTAQETQYFGPGTRLLVL.

J is TRBJ2-3 and V is TRBV2, with 7 positions matching TRBD2. The CDR3 runs 12 residues. With V trimmed by 8 bases and J by 8 bases, 7 bases remained unmatched. CDR1 SNHLY and CDR2 FYNNEI come from the germline V gene. Written as DNA, the CDR3 is TGTGCCAGCGGGGAGGGCGGGCCTACGCAGTATTTT. It yields the protein CASGEGGPTQYF. The whole variable domain, remainder taken from reference TRBV2 and TRBJ2-3, is EPEVTQTPSHQVTQMGQEVILRCVPISNHLYFYWYRQILGQKVEFLVSFYNNEISEKSEIFDDQFSVERPDGSNFTLKIRSTKLEDSAMYFCASGEGGPTQYFGPGTRLTVL.

The chain has TRBV9 and TRBJ2-5; D not resolved. Germline V lookup: CDR1 SGDLS, CDR2 YYNGEE. There are 13 residues in the CDR3. V was clipped by 0 bases and J by 5 bases, with 8 bases between them. The CDR3 coding sequence is TGTGCCAGCAGCGTAGAATTTGAGGAGACCCAGTACTTC. Translating it yields CASSVEFEETQYF. Full variable domain (rest looked up from reference TRBV9 and TRBJ2-5): DSGVTQTPKHLITATGQRVTLRCSPRSGDLSVYWYQQSLDQGLQFLIQYYNGEERAKGNILERFSAQQFPDLHSELNLSSLELGDSALYFCASSVEFEETQYFGPGTRLLVL.

Of note for this clonotype: One junction end disagrees with the germline gene, perhaps due to a read error. The rearrangement joins TRBV7-6 to TRBJ2-5, with 8 nucleotides matching TRBD1. This CDR3 is 15 amino acids long. The V gene's germline CDR1 is SGHVS and CDR2 FNYEAQ. The CDR3 bases are TGTGCCAGCAGCTTAGAGGGACAGGCGGGGAACGAGCAGCACTTC. This encodes CASSLEGQAGNEQHF. The variable domain in full, completed from reference TRBV7-6 and TRBJ2-5, reads GAGVSQSPRYKVTKRGQDVALRCDPISGHVSLYWYRQALGQGPEFLTYFNYEAQQDKSGLPNDRFSAERPEGSISTLTIQRTEQRDSAMYRCASSLEGQAGNEQHFGPGTRLLVL.

A few counts support this clonotype. V and J are TRBV2 and TRBJ2-5; 9 positions match TRBD2. The junction had 11 bases not matched to a gene; V was cut back by 4 bases and J by 2 bases. This CDR3 is built from 17 residues. Germline-derived CDR1 and CDR2 are SNHLY and FYNNEI. The CDR3 is CASSGWREGLHQETQYF. The CDR3 nucleotides are TGTGCCAGCAGTGGTTGGCGGGAGGGCCTTCATCAAGAGACCCAGTACTTC.